The source of this T cell receptor beta chain is a study of vaccination and CD4 T cells after COVID-19. Study context: Stimuli were overlapping spike peptide pools of SARS-CoV-2 and three common cold coronaviruses (HCoV-NL63, HCoV-OC43, HCoV-229E).

CD4+ T cells that had been cultured provided DNA sequenced with the Oncomine TCR Beta short-read assay. Investigators isolated genomic DNA from cultured CD4+ T cells. TCRdb reprocessed the PCR reads with MiXCR, giving one entry per CDR3 protein. The sample consists of 14,000 to 15,000 distinct CDR3 sequences, approximately 27% of them appearing once. Treatment: approximately 9-day PBMC culture with coronavirus spike peptide pools or control peptides (ViraFEST assay). PBMC cultures, at roughly 2.2 million cells per well, received about 9.5 IU/ml IL-2 and roughly 9.6 ug/ml peptide pools. At both days 3 and 7, half the medium was replaced with fresh IL-2 medium. This CDR3 region has 14 residues. The V and J ends lost 7 bases and 1 base respectively, with 13 bases between them. Germline V gene sequence: CDR1 MDHEN, CDR2 SYDVKM. As for this clonotype: The antigen remains undetermined.

The clonotype originates from a human donor with COVID-19. The chain joins TRBV28 to TRBJ1-1; D ambiguous. Sequencing was performed on cultured CD4+ T cells from blood. CDR3 nucleotide sequence: TGTGCCAGCACCCTGACACGACAGAACACTGAAGCTTTCTTT. It yields the protein CASTLTRQNTEAFF.